These 29 T cell receptor beta chains originate from one sample sequenced in a study of T cell responses to AZD1222 COVID-19 vaccine. Assay used: immunoSEQ multiplex PCR; TCRdb lists only in-frame clones, some missing. Of about 150,000 clones in the sample, roughly 92% were seen once. The sample was peripheral blood, taken on day 0 of AZD1222 vaccination. Receptors originate from an adult in good health.

This clone was seen just once. V gene TRBV11-2 combines with J gene TRBJ1-3; D gene uncertain. The CDR3 runs 12 residues. Germline V gene data show CDR1 as SGHAT and CDR2 as FQNNGV. V gave up 1 base and J gave up 7 bases, with 5 bases separating them. The CDR3 nucleotides read TGTGCCAGCAGCTTAGGCCCGAACACCATATATTTT. It specifies CASSLGPNTIYF.

The chain carries TRBV5-6 and TRBJ2-7; 7 bases fit TRBD2. There are 14 residues in the CDR3. CDR1 SGHDT and CDR2 YYEEEE come from the germline V gene. V lost 4 bases to trimming and J lost 3 bases; unmatched junction nucleotides: 7. This CDR3 is CASSRTSSLYEQYF. DNA for the CDR3: TGTGCCAGCAGCCGGACTAGTTCACTCTACGAGCAGTACTTC.

For the CDR3, the DNA is TGTGCCAGCTCACCAGGAACAGGGGATGAAAAACTGTTTTTT. It is translated as CASSPGTGDEKLFF. This chain uses TRBV18 with TRBJ1-4; TRBD1 aligns across 7 bases. CDR3 length: 14 amino acids. Trimming at V came to 2 bases and at J to 6 bases, leaving 3 bases not matched to a gene. Germline V lookup: CDR1 KGHSH, CDR2 LQKENI.

The V and J genes are TRBV27 and TRBJ2-7; 7 bases fit TRBD1. This CDR3 is 14 amino acids long. With V trimmed by 6 bases and J by 2 bases, 7 bases remained unmatched. Germline lookup yields CDR1 MNHEY and CDR2 SMNVEV (reference sequence). The CDR3 sequence: CASSFRDSAYEQYF. DNA for the CDR3: TGTGCCAGCAGCTTCCGGGACAGTGCCTACGAGCAGTACTTC.

The chain joins TRBV5-5 to TRBJ1-5; D is unresolved. Germline CDR1 and CDR2: SGHKS and YYEKEE (reference sequence). The CDR3 totals 13 residues. V dropped 1 base and J dropped 4 bases, with 6 bases sitting between them. Here the CDR3 DNA reads TGTGCCAGCAGCTTGTCCGGGAATCAGCCCCAGCATTTT. It translates to CASSLSGNQPQHF.

V gene TRBV5-5 combines with J gene TRBJ1-5; perhaps TRBD1 as D (5 bases). V lost 3 bases and J lost 6, with 16 bases in between. This CDR3 region has 15 residues. CDR1 is SGHKS, CDR2 YYEKEE, per germline (reference sequence). CDR3 in DNA: TGTGCCAGCAGCTGGCGAATCGAGGGGAGTCAGCCCCAGCATTTT. Its protein is CASSWRIEGSQPQHF.

The chain joins TRBV19 to TRBJ1-1; a weak D match, TRBD1 (6 bases). V lost 5 bases and J 5 bases, leaving 18 bases between the germline ends. The CDR3 length is 15 residues. Germline CDR1 LNHDA, CDR2 SQIVND (reference sequence). The CDR3 sequence is CASSPAGDILTEAFF. CDR3 DNA: TGTGCCAGTAGTCCGGCAGGGGATATTTTAACTGAAGCTTTCTTT.

The chain combines TRBV7-8 with TRBJ2-7, with D possibly matching TRBD1 (5 bases). This CDR3 has 13 amino acids. Germline V gene sequence: CDR1 SGHVS, CDR2 FQNEAQ. Deletions cut 4 bases from V and 2 bases from J, with 9 bases between. The chain's CDR3 is CASSSGITYEQYF. Written as DNA, the CDR3 is TGTGCCAGCAGCTCAGGGATAACCTACGAGCAGTACTTC.

The V and J genes are TRBV7-3 and TRBJ1-1; D may be TRBD1 (5 bases). V was cut by 3 bases and J by 3 bases, with 14 bases left in between. The germline V gene has CDR1 SGHTA and CDR2 FQGTGA. CDR3 length equals 15 residues. The CDR3 DNA reads as TGTGCCAGCAGCTTGGGTCCGGGGCGGGACACTGAAGCTTTCTTT. This encodes CASSLGPGRDTEAFF.

The chain couples TRBV2 to TRBJ2-3; D is unresolved. This CDR3 is 14 amino acids long. Germline V CDR1 and CDR2: SNHLY, FYNNEI. The V and J ends lost 5 bases and 3 bases respectively, with 12 bases between them. Here the CDR3 DNA reads TGTGCCAGCAGTCTCTGGGGTCGGACAGATACGCAGTATTTT. Residues: CASSLWGRTDTQYF.

The chain links TRBV6-6 to TRBJ1-1; tentative D call: TRBD1 (6 bases). The CDR3 is 14 residues long. Per germline, CDR1 MNHNY and CDR2 SVGAGI (reference sequence). Trimming stripped 2 bases from V and 1 base from J, with 8 bases between. CDR3 nucleotides: TGTGCCAGCAGTTACCAGGGGTGGAACACTGAAGCTTTCTTT. Protein sequence: CASSYQGWNTEAFF.

The chain employs TRBV28 and TRBJ2-1; no reliable D call. In germline, CDR1 is MDHEN, CDR2 SYDVKM. V gave up 5 bases and J gave up 5 bases, with 1 base separating them. The CDR3 contains 10 residues. CDR3 nucleotide sequence: TGTGCCAGCAGTGACAATGAGCAGTTCTTC. This sequence encodes CASSDNEQFF.

V is TRBV7-9 and J is TRBJ2-7, with 9 bases fitting TRBD2. Looked up from germline, CDR1 is SEHNR and CDR2 is FQNEAQ (reference sequence). The CDR3 is made up of 13 amino acids. J lost 2 bases, V lost 9 bases, and 5 bases had no gene match. DNA of the CDR3: TGTGCCAGTCGCGGGAGGGATCCCTACGAGCAGTACTTC. Translating it yields CASRGRDPYEQYF.

The chain uses TRBV28 and TRBJ2-2, with D unclear. This CDR3 comprises 14 residues. Germline values: CDR1 MDHEN, CDR2 SYDVKM. Trimming stripped 1 base from V and 0 bases from J, with 3 bases between. This chain's CDR3 is CASSLSPNTGELFF. Here the CDR3 DNA reads TGTGCCAGCAGTTTATCTCCGAACACCGGGGAGCTGTTTTTT.

This clone was seen just once. The chain joins TRBV5-4 to TRBJ2-7; D is possibly TRBD1 or TRBD2 (6 bases each). CDR3 size: 14 residues. Germline V gene sequence: CDR1 SGHNT, CDR2 YYREEE (reference sequence). Between the trimmed V and J ends, which lost 1 base and 2 bases, there was a span of 10 bases. The CDR3 loop is CASSLRGAAYEQYF. The CDR3 nucleotides are TGTGCCAGCAGCTTGAGGGGGGCGGCCTACGAGCAGTACTTC.

The chain uses TRBV5-6 and TRBJ1-4; TRBD1 might be the D (5 bases). The CDR3 runs 16 residues. With 3 bases removed from V and 0 bases from J, the gap between germline ends came to 12 bases. The germline V gene encodes CDR1 SGHDT and CDR2 YYEEEE. The DNA of the CDR3 is TGTGCCAGCAGCTACTGGGACCTTGCAACTAATGAAAAACTGTTTTTT. It yields the protein CASSYWDLATNEKLFF. The full variable domain, with the rest looked up from reference TRBV5-6 and TRBJ1-4, is DAGVTQSPTHLIKTRGQQVTLRCSPKSGHDTVSWYQQALGQGPQFIFQYYEEEERQRGNFPDRFSGHQFPNYSSELNVNALLLGDSALYLCASSYWDLATNEKLFFGSGTQLSVL.

This chain joins TRBV6-4 and TRBJ2-1; D not certain. Trimming removed 0 bases from V and 4 bases from J, with 4 bases in between. Germline CDR1 and CDR2: MRHNA and SNTAGT. This CDR3 region has 13 residues. The CDR3 here is CASSDSIYNEQFF. CDR3 DNA: TGTGCCAGCAGTGACTCCATTTACAATGAGCAGTTCTTC.

The sample holds one count of this clone. The genes are TRBV11-3 and TRBJ1-1, with 7 positions matching TRBD1. This CDR3 has 16 amino acids. Germline loops: CDR1 SGHNT, CDR2 YENEEA. The V and J ends lost 1 base and 5 bases, in that order; junction bases with no gene match: 10. The CDR3 reads CASSLGQGGGDTEAFF. In DNA, the CDR3 is TGTGCCAGCAGCTTAGGACAGGGAGGTGGGGATACTGAAGCTTTCTTT.

The CDR3 loop is CASSEVGQLYGYTF. In nucleotides, the CDR3 is TGTGCCAGCAGTGAAGTCGGACAGCTCTATGGCTACACCTTC. The V gene is TRBV2, the J gene TRBJ1-2; maybe TRBD1 (6 bases). Trimming took off 1 base at V and 4 bases at J, with 10 bases between the two ends. CDR3 size: 14 residues. Germline V gives CDR1 SNHLY, CDR2 FYNNEI.

This chain uses TRBV5-4 with TRBJ2-1; TRBD1 aligns across 10 bases. The CDR3 spans 15 residues. Germline CDR1 is SGHNT and CDR2 is YYREEE (reference sequence). With 5 bases clipped from V and 2 bases from J, the junction kept 4 bases outside the gene matches. The CDR3 reads CASSRDRGPYNEQFF. The CDR3 DNA reads TGTGCCAGCAGTCGGGACAGGGGACCCTACAATGAGCAGTTCTTC.

The chain employs TRBV3-1 (or the pseudogene TRBV3-2) and TRBJ1-5; no clear D gene. CDR1 LGHDT and CDR2 YNNKEL come from the germline V gene (reference sequence). With 1 base removed from V and 1 base from J, the gap between germline ends came to 2 bases. This CDR3 is 13 amino acids long. CDR3 sequence (DNA): TGTGCCAGCAGCCAAGTAAGCAATCAGCCCCAGCATTTT. The encoded protein is CASSQVSNQPQHF.

This sequence joins TRBV12-3 or TRBV12-4 and TRBJ2-1; D is unclear. V dropped 4 bases and J dropped 4 bases, with 2 bases sitting between them. This CDR3 comprises 11 residues. The CDR3 region is CASSSYNEQFF. In DNA form, the CDR3 reads TGTGCCAGCAGTTCATACAATGAGCAGTTCTTC.

V usage is TRBV6-5 and J usage is TRBJ2-1, with 9 bases aligning to TRBD1. CDR3 length equals 16 residues. V was clipped by 2 bases and J by 9 bases; unmatched bases: 11. Germline values: CDR1 MNHEY, CDR2 SVGAGI. The DNA of the CDR3 is TGTGCCAGCAGTTACCGTCCCGGGACAGGGTTTGGTGAGCAGTTCTTC. This translates into CASSYRPGTGFGEQFF.

The chain employs TRBV2 and TRBJ2-1; 11 bases are shared with TRBD2. The V segment lost 2 bases and the J segment 0 bases; nucleotides outside the gene matches: 9. Germline values: CDR1 SNHLY, CDR2 FYNNEI. The CDR3 length is 19 residues. CDR3 DNA: TGTGCCAGCAGTGAAATGAGTAGCGGGGGGGACAGCTCCTACAATGAGCAGTTCTTC. This encodes CASSEMSSGGDSSYNEQFF.

The chain uses TRBV7-3 and TRBJ2-2; the D gene is possibly TRBD2 (5 bases). Germline CDR1 is SGHTA and CDR2 is FQGTGA. V was pared by 3 bases and J by 5 bases, with 10 bases between. This CDR3 spans 14 amino acids. Here the CDR3 reads CASSLAGGTGELFF. CDR3 bases: TGTGCCAGCAGCTTGGCCGGAGGTACCGGGGAGCTGTTTTTT.

The chain combines TRBV5-1 with TRBJ1-2; the D gene is possibly TRBD1 (6 bases). V gave up 5 bases and J gave up 7 bases, with 15 bases separating them. CDR3 length equals 13 residues. Germline values: CDR1 SGHRS, CDR2 YFSETQ. The CDR3 loop is CASRADSYGGYTF. In DNA, the CDR3 is TGCGCCAGCAGAGCGGACAGTTATGGTGGCTACACCTTC.

The J gene is TRBJ1-5, the V gene TRBV19, with TRBD1 as a possible D gene (5 bases). CDR1 is LNHDA, CDR2 SQIVND, per germline (reference sequence). CDR3 length: 14 residues. Trimming cost V 3 bases and J 6 bases, with 12 bases left between them. Here the CDR3 DNA reads TGTGCCAGTAGTATCTTCGGGGGAGGTCAGCCCCAGCATTTT. This codes for CASSIFGGGQPQHF.

This clone has just one count. The chain combines TRBV28 with TRBJ2-7; D perhaps matches TRBD1 (6 bases). Germline CDR1 is MDHEN and CDR2 is SYDVKM. This CDR3 has 14 amino acids. Trimming left V 7 bases short and J 0 bases short, with 13 bases between. As DNA, the CDR3 is TGTGCCAGCATGAGTGGACAGAGCTCCTACGAGCAGTACTTC. Translating gives CASMSGQSSYEQYF.

The rearrangement links TRBV12-3 or TRBV12-4 to TRBJ1-2; TRBD1 aligns across 7 bases. The V and J ends lost 6 bases and 11 bases, in that order; junction bases with no gene match: 9. The CDR3 contains 12 residues. CDR3 bases: TGTGCCAGCAGGCGTAGACAGGGCGGATACACCTTC. This gives the protein CASRRRQGGYTF.